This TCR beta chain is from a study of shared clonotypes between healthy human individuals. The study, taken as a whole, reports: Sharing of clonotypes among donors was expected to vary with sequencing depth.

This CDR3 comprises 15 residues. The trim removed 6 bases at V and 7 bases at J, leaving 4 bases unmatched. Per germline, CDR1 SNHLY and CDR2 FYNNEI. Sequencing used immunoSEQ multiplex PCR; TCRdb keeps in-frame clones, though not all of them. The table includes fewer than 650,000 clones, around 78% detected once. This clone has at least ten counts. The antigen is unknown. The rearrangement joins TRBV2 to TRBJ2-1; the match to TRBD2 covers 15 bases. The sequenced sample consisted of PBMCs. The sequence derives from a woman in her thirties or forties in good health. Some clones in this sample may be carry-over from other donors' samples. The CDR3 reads CASRPGTSGRNEQFF. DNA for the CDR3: TGTGCCAGCAGGCCCGGGACTAGCGGGAGGAATGAGCAGTTCTTC.